This entry lists 14 T cell receptor beta chains sequenced from one sample in a study of read filtering for tumor transcriptome and immune sequencing. The library was built from about 400 ng RNA with molecular barcoded adaptors for alpha/delta and beta/gamma chains. TCRdb reprocessed the reads with MiXCR, giving one entry per CDR3 protein. This table holds some 41,000 distinct CDR3 sequences, approximately 14% found once. The sequencing sample was made of a population of CD138-negative cells sorted from bone marrow. All receptors come from a donor aged 40 or over with multiple myeloma.

CDR3 amino acids: CASSPDTGFQNIQYF. The CDR3 DNA is TGTGCCAGCAGCCCCGACACCGGATTCCAAAACATTCAGTACTTC. The chain combines TRBV5-4 with TRBJ2-4; no clear D gene. Germline loops: CDR1 SGHNT, CDR2 YYREEE (reference sequence). V shed 4 bases and J shed 5 bases, with 16 bases lying between them. The CDR3 has 15 residues.

This clonotype was seen repeatedly, ten times or more. The V and J genes are TRBV7-9 and TRBJ2-6; D gene ambiguous. Per germline, CDR1 SEHNR and CDR2 FQNEAQ (reference sequence). The V end was cut by 1 base, the J end by 2 bases, with 3 bases between. The CDR3 runs to 14 residues. The DNA of the CDR3 is TGTGCCAGCAGCTTAGTAGCTGGGGCCAACGTCCTGACTTTC. Its protein is CASSLVAGANVLTF.

Ten or more counts support this clonotype. The chain uses TRBV20-1 and TRBJ2-1; 10 nucleotides line up with TRBD2. The CDR3 spans 15 residues. The J segment lost 5 bases and the V segment lost 1 base, leaving 5 bases of the junction unmatched. The germline V gene has CDR1 DFQATT and CDR2 SNEGSKA (reference sequence). The CDR3 region has the DNA TGCAGTGCTAGAGGGAGGACTAGCGGAAACAATGAGCAGTTCTTC. Encoded protein: CSARGRTSGNNEQFF.

The V gene is TRBV28, the J gene TRBJ1-3; the match to TRBD1 covers 7 bases. Looked up from germline, CDR1 is MDHEN and CDR2 is SYDVKM. J lost 3 bases, V lost 6 bases, and 8 bases had no gene match. The CDR3 is 15 residues long. The CDR3 DNA is TGTGCCAGCAGCCCCAGGGGGGGCATTGGAAACACCATATATTTT. Amino acid sequence: CASSPRGGIGNTIYF.

This clonotype has at least ten counts. The CDR3 sequence is CSASLAGRYEQYF. The CDR3 DNA follows: TGCAGTGCTAGCTTAGCGGGACGCTACGAGCAGTACTTC. The V call is TRBV20-1, the J call TRBJ2-7, with 8 nucleotides matching TRBD2. CDR1 is DFQATT, CDR2 SNEGSKA, per germline (reference sequence). Unmatched junction bases numbered 4, after V lost 3 bases and J lost 3 bases. CDR3 length: 13 amino acids.

This chain links TRBV20-1 with TRBJ1-1; tentatively, D is TRBD1 (5 bases). Deletions cut 1 base from V and 4 bases from J, with 13 bases between. The CDR3 consists of 14 residues. CDR1 is DFQATT, CDR2 SNEGSKA, per germline (reference sequence). This CDR3 reads CSARANRIGTEAFF. The CDR3 DNA is TGCAGTGCTAGAGCTAACAGGATTGGCACTGAAGCTTTCTTT.

The V and J genes are TRBV4-1 and TRBJ2-7; D may be TRBD1 (6 bases). Trimming removed 0 bases from V and 2 bases from J, with 11 bases in between. The CDR3 runs to 15 residues. Per the germline V gene, CDR1 is MGHRA and CDR2 is YSYEKL. This CDR3 is CASSQDQPGAYEQYF. DNA for the CDR3: TGCGCCAGCAGCCAAGATCAACCAGGGGCCTACGAGCAGTACTTC.

This clonotype was detected ten times or more. The chain couples TRBV7-9 to TRBJ1-1; D unresolved. Germline-derived CDR1 and CDR2 are SEHNR and FQNEAQ (reference sequence). The CDR3 spans 13 residues. Trimming cost V 8 bases and J 11 bases, with 21 bases left between them. The CDR3 bases are TGTGCCAGCTCCTCCTCTGCCGGGTCCCGGGCTTTCTTT. This codes for CASSSSAGSRAFF.

This clonotype came up many times. This CDR3 is CSASKQPENTEAFF. The CDR3, as DNA: TGCAGTGCTAGCAAACAGCCAGAAAACACTGAAGCTTTCTTT. J is TRBJ1-1 and V is TRBV20-1; the D is unclear. CDR1 and CDR2 (germline): DFQATT, SNEGSKA (reference sequence). The CDR3 covers 14 residues. V gave up 3 bases and J gave up 2 bases, with 13 bases separating them.

This clonotype was seen a handful of times. A single base separates this from a much larger clone, so it may be a read error. The chain combines TRBV11-2 with TRBJ1-1; D is possibly TRBD1 (6 bases). Germline V gives CDR1 SGHAT, CDR2 FQNNGV. V was shortened by 4 bases and J by 0 bases, with 18 bases between the two germline ends. The CDR3 runs 17 residues. CDR3: CASSSTAEGGMNTEAFF. Here the CDR3 DNA reads TGTGCCAGCAGCTCCACTGCCGAGGGGGGGATGAACACTGAAGCTTTCTTT. Combining the CDR3 with reference TRBV11-2 and TRBJ1-1 gives the whole variable domain EAGVAQSPRYKIIEKRQSVAFWCNPISGHATLYWYQQILGQGPKLLIQFQNNGVVDDSQLPKDRFSAERLKGVDSTLKIQPAKLEDSAVYLCASSSTAEGGMNTEAFFGQGTRLTVV.

This clonotype has just a few counts. The rearrangement links TRBV12-3 or TRBV12-4 to TRBJ1-1, with TRBD1 identical over 7 bases. V was clipped by 8 bases and J by 0 bases; unmatched bases: 6. The CDR3 totals 14 residues. This chain's CDR3 is CASGWTGMNTEAFF. DNA for the CDR3: TGTGCCAGCGGTTGGACAGGCATGAACACTGAAGCTTTCTTT.

This clonotype is medium-sized (0.01 to 0.1%). The rearrangement uses TRBV29-1 and TRBJ2-7, with TRBD1 as a possible D gene (5 bases). The CDR3 is 12 residues long. CDR1 and CDR2 (germline): SQVTM, ANQGSEA. Trimming shortened V by 6 bases and J by 5 bases, and 14 bases separated the two germline ends. The CDR3: CSVNAGLHEQYF. CDR3 nucleotide sequence: TGCAGCGTGAATGCAGGGTTGCACGAGCAGTACTTC.

A word on this clonotype: Germline is not matched at one junction end, which may reflect a read error. The genes are TRBV20-1 and TRBJ1-1, with D maybe TRBD1 (6 bases). The CDR3 contains 16 residues. Germline CDR1 DFQATT, CDR2 SNEGSKA (reference sequence). CDR3 region: CSARDLRGTSNTEALF. In nucleotides, the CDR3 is TGCAGTGCTAGAGATCTGAGGGGGACGTCTAACACTGAAGCTCTCTTT.

Worth noting for this clonotype: A much larger clone lies one base from this, so it may be a read error. Likely a read error: the CDR3 ends without its conserved phenylalanine or tryptophan. The CDR3 loop reads CASSTEGTGLTGNTEAFL. CDR3 nucleotides: TGCGCCAGCAGCACGGAGGGGACAGGGCTAACGGGGAACACTGAAGCTTTCCTT. The chain has TRBV5-1 and TRBJ1-1, with 9 bases aligning to TRBD1. After removal of 4 bases from V and 1 base from J, the junction contained 14 bases not matched to a gene. The CDR3 covers 18 residues. The germline gives CDR1 SGHRS, CDR2 YFSETQ.